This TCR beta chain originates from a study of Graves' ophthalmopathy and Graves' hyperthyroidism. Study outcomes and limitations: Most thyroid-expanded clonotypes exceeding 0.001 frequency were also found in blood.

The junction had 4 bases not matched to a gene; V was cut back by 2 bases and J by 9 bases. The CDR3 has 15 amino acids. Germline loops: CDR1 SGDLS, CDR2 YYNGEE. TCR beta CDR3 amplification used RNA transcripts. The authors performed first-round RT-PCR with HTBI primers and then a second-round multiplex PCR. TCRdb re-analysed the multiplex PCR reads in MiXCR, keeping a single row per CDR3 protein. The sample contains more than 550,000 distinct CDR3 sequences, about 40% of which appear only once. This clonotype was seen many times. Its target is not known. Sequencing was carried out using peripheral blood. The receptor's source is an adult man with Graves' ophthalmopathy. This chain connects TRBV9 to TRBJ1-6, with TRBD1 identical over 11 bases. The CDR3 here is CASSVTGTGGSPLHF. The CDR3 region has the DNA TGTGCCAGCAGCGTCACCGGGACAGGGGGTTCACCCCTCCACTTT.